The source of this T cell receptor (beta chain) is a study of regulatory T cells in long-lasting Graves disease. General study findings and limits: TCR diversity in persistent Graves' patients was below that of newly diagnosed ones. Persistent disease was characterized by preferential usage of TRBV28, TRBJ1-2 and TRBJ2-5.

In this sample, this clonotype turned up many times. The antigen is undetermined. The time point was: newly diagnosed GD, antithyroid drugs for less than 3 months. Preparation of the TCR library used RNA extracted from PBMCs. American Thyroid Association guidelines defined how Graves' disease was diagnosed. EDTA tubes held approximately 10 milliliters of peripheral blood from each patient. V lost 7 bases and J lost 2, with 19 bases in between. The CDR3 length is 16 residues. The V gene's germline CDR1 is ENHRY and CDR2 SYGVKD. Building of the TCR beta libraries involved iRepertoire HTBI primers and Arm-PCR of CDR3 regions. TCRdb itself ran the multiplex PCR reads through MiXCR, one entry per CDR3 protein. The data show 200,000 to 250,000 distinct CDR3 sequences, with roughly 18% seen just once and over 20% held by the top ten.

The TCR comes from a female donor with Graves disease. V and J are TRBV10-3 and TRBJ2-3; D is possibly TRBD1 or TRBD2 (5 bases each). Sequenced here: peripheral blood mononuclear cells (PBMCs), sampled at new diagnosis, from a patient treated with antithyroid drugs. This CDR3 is CAITKGDVGLTDTQYF. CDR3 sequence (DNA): TGTGCCATCACCAAAGGGGACGTTGGGCTCACAGATACGCAGTATTTT.